Sequencing of this TCR beta chain was carried out in a study of Ad26.COV2.S vaccination and SARS-CoV-2 variants. CDR1 is LNHDA and CDR2 is SQIVND in the germline V gene (reference sequence). The CDR3 consists of 14 residues. Trimming took 9 bases from V and 8 from J, leaving 19 bases between them. Treatment reported: about 20 received Ad26.COV2.S at low or high dose, single or two shots; several received placebo; per-sample allocation not given. Vaccine and placebo recipients were sampled on day 63 after the first injection. The donor's status was that of an adult aged 18-55 years in Boston. An Ad26 vector was used to express Wuhan-strain SARS-CoV-2 spike as the vaccine. Assay used: immunoSEQ multiplex PCR; TCRdb lists only in-frame clones, some missing. The sample carries about 470,000 clones, 90% recorded once.

The sequences come from peripheral blood, collected in a trial of Ad26.COV2.S vaccine versus placebo. The chain links TRBV19 to TRBJ1-4; D is perhaps TRBD1 (5 bases). The TCR sequence derives from a person between 18 and 60 years old who received the Ad26.COV2.S COVID-19 vaccine or a placebo. The chain's CDR3 is CASTNTGLREKLFF. CDR3 nucleotides: TGTGCCAGCACCAATACGGGGCTTCGGGAAAAACTGTTTTTT.